This TCR beta chain was identified in a study of T cell responses to AZD1222 COVID-19 vaccine. Study-level points and caveats: Unmutated variant regions are reportedly targeted by nearly half of spike-specific TCRs. Repertoire samples came only from after the peak T cell response.

Concerning this clone: Its antigen remains unidentified.

V lost 4 bases and J lost 4, with 3 bases in between. This CDR3 spans 11 amino acids. The germline CDR1 and CDR2 sequences are SGHDT and YYEEEE. Sequencing was performed with immunoSEQ multiplex PCR; in TCRdb, only in-frame clones are kept and a portion is missing. This sample has over 100,000 clones, with more than 85% found just once. This clonotype originated in an adult in good health. This chain connects TRBV5-6 to TRBJ2-1; D unclear. This material consisted of peripheral blood, taken on day 0 of AZD1222 vaccination. CDR3: CASSQYNEQFF. CDR3 in DNA: TGTGCCAGCAGCCAGTACAATGAGCAGTTCTTC.